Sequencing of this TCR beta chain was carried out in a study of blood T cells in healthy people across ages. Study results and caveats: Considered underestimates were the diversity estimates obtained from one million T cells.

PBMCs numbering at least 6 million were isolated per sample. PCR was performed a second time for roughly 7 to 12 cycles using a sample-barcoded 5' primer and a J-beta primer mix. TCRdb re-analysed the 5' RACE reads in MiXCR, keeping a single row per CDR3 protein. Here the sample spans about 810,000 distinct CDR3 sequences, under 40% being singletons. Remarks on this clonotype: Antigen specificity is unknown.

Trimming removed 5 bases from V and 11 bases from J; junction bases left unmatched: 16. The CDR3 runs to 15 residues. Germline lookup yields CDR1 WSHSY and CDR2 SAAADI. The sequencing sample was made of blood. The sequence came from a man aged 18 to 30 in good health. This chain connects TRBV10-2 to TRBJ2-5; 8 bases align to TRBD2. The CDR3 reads CASSLGLVIYNEQYF. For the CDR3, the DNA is TGCGCCAGCAGTCTGGGACTAGTAATTTACAATGAGCAGTACTTC.